Following are 22 T cell receptor beta chains from one sample sequenced in a study of blood T cells in healthy people across ages. A second PCR of roughly 7 to 11 cycles used a sample-barcoded 5' primer and a J-beta primer mix. A single record per CDR3 protein comes from TCRdb applying MiXCR to the 5' RACE reads. Of around 970,000 distinct CDR3 sequences listed, roughly 47% are singletons. Specimen: blood. These receptors were collected from a woman aged 60 to 75 in good health.

The chain uses TRBV30 and TRBJ2-7; D perhaps matches TRBD1 (7 bases). Germline V CDR1 and CDR2: GTSNPN, SVGIG (reference sequence). This CDR3 has 15 residues. The V gene lost 3 bases and the J gene lost 2 bases, with 17 bases spanning the gap. The CDR3 loop is CAWRPGGTAPYEQYV. Here the CDR3 DNA reads TGTGCCTGGAGGCCGGGCGGGACAGCCCCCTACGAGCAGTACGTC.

This rearrangement joins TRBV5-5 to TRBJ2-3; 8 bases fit TRBD2. Germline CDR1 SGHKS, CDR2 YYEKEE (reference sequence). With V trimmed by 4 bases and J by 0 bases, 7 bases remained unmatched. This CDR3 is built from 16 residues. The CDR3 reads CASSPGGTYSTDTQYF. The CDR3 DNA follows: TGTGCCAGCAGCCCGGGGGGGACCTATAGCACAGATACGCAGTATTTT.

V usage is TRBV4-1 and J usage is TRBJ2-3; 7 nucleotides align to TRBD2. The CDR3 length is 14 residues. After removal of 3 bases from V and 4 bases from J, the junction contained 4 bases not matched to a gene. Germline CDR1 MGHRA, CDR2 YSYEKL. DNA of the CDR3: TGCGCCAGCAGCCATGCGGGGGAGGCAGATACGCAGTATTTT. It translates to CASSHAGEADTQYF.

This clonotype has just one count. The chain links TRBV7-9 to TRBJ2-7; 7 bases match TRBD2. The CDR3 spans 16 residues. V dropped 3 bases and J dropped 7; count of bases not matched to a gene: 15. Germline-derived CDR1 and CDR2 are SEHNR and FQNEAQ (reference sequence). CDR3 coding DNA: TGTGCCAGCAGCTTTGGCGGGAGAGATGACTACAATGAGCAGTACTTC. Translated: CASSFGGRDDYNEQYF.

This clonotype appeared a few times. The chain employs TRBV12-3 or TRBV12-4 and TRBJ2-3; 10 positions match TRBD2. Trimming removed 2 bases from V and 4 bases from J; junction bases left unmatched: 3. The CDR3 length is 15 residues. The CDR3 loop is CASSLSGRASDTQYF. In nucleotides, the CDR3 is TGTGCCAGCAGTTTAAGCGGGAGGGCCTCAGATACGCAGTATTTT.

The V gene is TRBV27, the J gene TRBJ2-7; 10 bases fit TRBD2. There are 15 residues in the CDR3. Unmatched junction bases numbered 11, after V lost 5 bases and J lost 7 bases. Germline V CDR1 and CDR2: MNHEY, SMNVEV (reference sequence). CDR3 nucleotides: TGTGCCAGCAGTCCCATAGCGGGAGGTTTGGGGGAGCAGTACTTC. It specifies CASSPIAGGLGEQYF.

This chain uses TRBV7-6 with TRBJ1-5; D remains unclear. Trimming took off 5 bases at V and 6 bases at J, with 11 bases between the two ends. The CDR3 is 13 residues long. The germline V gene encodes CDR1 SGHVS and CDR2 FNYEAQ. CDR3 nucleotide sequence: TGTGCCAGCAGCCGGACTGTCTCTCAGCCCCAGCATTTT. It encodes CASSRTVSQPQHF. Full variable domain (rest looked up from reference TRBV7-6 and TRBJ1-5): GAGVSQSPRYKVTKRGQDVALRCDPISGHVSLYWYRQALGQGPEFLTYFNYEAQQDKSGLPNDRFSAERPEGSISTLTIQRTEQRDSAMYRCASSRTVSQPQHFGDGTRLSIL.

This clonotype has a handful of counts. The genes are TRBV5-1 and TRBJ2-1, with 8 bases that match TRBD1. CDR1 is SGHRS, CDR2 YFSETQ, per germline. Losses at the gene ends were 4 bases for V and 6 bases for J; bases not matched to a gene: 15. The CDR3 runs to 17 residues. CDR3 nucleotides: TGCGCCAGCAGCGTCATCCCCACGGGACAGGTTGTCAATGAGCAGTTCTTC. Residues: CASSVIPTGQVVNEQFF.

This clonotype was observed many times. The chain is built from TRBV13 and TRBJ2-7, with D tentatively TRBD2 (6 bases). Trimming left V 3 bases short and J 4 bases short, with 13 bases between. The germline CDR1 and CDR2 sequences are PRHDT and FYEKMQ (reference sequence). This CDR3 comprises 14 residues. The CDR3 reads CASSLDYPVYEQYF. For the CDR3, the DNA is TGTGCCAGCAGCTTGGACTACCCGGTTTACGAGCAGTACTTC.

This clonotype appeared many times. The CDR3 region has the DNA TGTGCCAGCAGCACAGGGTACAATGAGCAGTTCTTC. Translated: CASSTGYNEQFF. J is TRBJ2-1 and V is TRBV7-6; perhaps TRBD1 as D (6 bases). The CDR3 runs to 12 residues. Germline V CDR1 and CDR2: SGHVS, FNYEAQ. Trimming shortened V by 5 bases and J by 4 bases, and 6 bases separated the two germline ends.

The chain is built from TRBV5-5 and TRBJ2-3; TRBD2 aligns across 12 bases. After removal of 2 bases from V and 4 bases from J, the junction contained 8 bases not matched to a gene. The CDR3 consists of 17 residues. In germline, CDR1 is SGHKS, CDR2 YYEKEE (reference sequence). This CDR3 is CASSFGLAGYVSDTQYF. The DNA for the CDR3 is TGTGCCAGCAGCTTTGGACTAGCGGGATACGTTTCAGATACGCAGTATTTT.

This clonotype was seen once. This sequence joins TRBV5-1 and TRBJ2-5; D tentatively reads TRBD1 or TRBD2 (6 bases each). The CDR3 has 16 residues. V lost 4 bases and J lost 5, with 21 bases in between. CDR1 and CDR2 (germline): SGHRS, YFSETQ. The CDR3 sequence is CASSQQTGRGSETQYF. CDR3 nucleotides: TGCGCCAGCAGCCAGCAAACAGGGCGGGGTTCCGAGACCCAGTACTTC.

This clonotype was seen more than once but under ten times. This sequence joins TRBV4-1 and TRBJ2-5; a possible D gene is TRBD2 (5 bases). CDR1 and CDR2 (germline): MGHRA, YSYEKL. This CDR3 has 13 residues. V lost 5 bases and J lost 4, with 11 bases in between. CDR3 bases: TGCGCCAGCAGCAAACTAGGAGGAGAGACCCAGTACTTC. It yields the protein CASSKLGGETQYF.

To note about this clonotype: The CDR3 does not close with the conserved phenylalanine or tryptophan, likely indicating a read error. The J gene is TRBJ1-2, the V gene TRBV7-2; 12 positions agree with TRBD1. V lost 1 base to trimming and J lost 5 bases; unmatched junction nucleotides: 5. This CDR3 region has 16 residues. Germline CDR1 SGHTA, CDR2 FQGNSA. The CDR3 nucleotides read TGTGCCAGCAGCTTAGTGGGACAGGGGGCGGGGTATGGCTACACCCTC. Amino acid sequence: CASSLVGQGAGYGYTL.

J is TRBJ2-3 and V is TRBV15, with 7 nucleotides matching TRBD1. CDR1 and CDR2 from the germline V gene are LNHNV and YYDKDF (reference sequence). This CDR3 comprises 16 residues. The junction had 11 bases not matched to a gene; V was cut back by 1 base and J by 7 bases. CDR3 sequence reads: CATSRGQGSGWHTQYF. In nucleotides, the CDR3 is TGTGCCACCAGCAGAGGACAGGGAAGCGGTTGGCATACGCAGTATTTT.

In this sample, this clonotype turned up many times. The chain links TRBV5-1 to TRBJ2-5; the D gene is possibly TRBD1 (6 bases). The CDR3 covers 16 residues. From germline, CDR1 is SGHRS and CDR2 YFSETQ. V was pared by 6 bases and J by 3 bases, with 21 bases between. CDR3 DNA: TGCGCCAGCACGGATCGTTCTTGGACAGACGAAGAGACCCAGTACTTC. This translates into CASTDRSWTDEETQYF.

The V call is TRBV30, the J call TRBJ2-7, with 9 nucleotides matching TRBD1. Per the germline V gene, CDR1 is GTSNPN and CDR2 is SVGIG (reference sequence). This CDR3 spans 13 amino acids. The V and J ends lost 3 bases and 3 bases, in that order; junction bases with no gene match: 3. The CDR3 DNA reads TGTGCCTGGAGGGACAGGGGCCGCTACGAGCAGTACTTC. It codes for CAWRDRGRYEQYF. Using reference TRBV30 and TRBJ2-7 for the parts outside the CDR3, the full variable domain is SQTIHQWPATLVQPVGSPLSLECTVEGTSNPNLYWYRQAAGRGLQLLFYSVGIGQISSEVPQNLSASRPQDRQFILSSKKLLLSDSGFYLCAWRDRGRYEQYFGPGTRLTVT.

This clonotype was picked up a small number of times. The rearrangement joins TRBV7-2 to TRBJ2-7, with D possibly TRBD2 on 6 matching bases. Trimming removed 4 bases from V and 4 bases from J, with 17 bases in between. The CDR3 length is 15 residues. The germline V gene has CDR1 SGHTA and CDR2 FQGNSA. The CDR3 nucleotides are TGTGCCAGCAGCTCCCACGCGGGGAGTAGGTACGAGCAGTACTTC. It codes for CASSSHAGSRYEQYF.

The chain has TRBV13 and TRBJ2-4; D is perhaps TRBD1 or TRBD2 (5 bases each). TRBJ2-7 matches the DNA end more closely, so the J call is doubtful. CDR1 PRHDT and CDR2 FYEKMQ come from the germline V gene (reference sequence). The length of the CDR3 is 13 residues. This chain's CDR3 is CASSLSGHYEQYF. The CDR3 coding sequence is TGTGCCAGCAGCTTAAGCGGACACTACGAGCAGTACTTC.

This chain links TRBV7-8 with TRBJ2-6, with D perhaps matching TRBD1 (5 bases). Per germline, CDR1 SGHVS and CDR2 FQNEAQ. The CDR3 runs to 15 residues. V was clipped by 6 bases and J by 3 bases, with 12 bases between them. The CDR3 DNA reads as TGTGCCAGCAGTTACACAGGATATGGGGCCAACGTCCTGACTTTC. Amino acid sequence: CASSYTGYGANVLTF.

Only a few counts were recorded for this clonotype. The chain has TRBV29-1 and TRBJ2-1; TRBD2 matches 9 bases. V gave up 7 bases and J gave up 7 bases; unmatched junction bases: 11. This CDR3 region has 14 residues. The germline V gene has CDR1 SQVTM and CDR2 ANQGSEA. The CDR3 loop is CSASTSGGANEQFF. In DNA, the CDR3 is TGCAGCGCTTCGACTAGCGGAGGGGCAAATGAGCAGTTCTTC.

The chain links TRBV5-1 to TRBJ2-1; tentative D call: TRBD1 (5 bases). The assigned J gene may be wrong: the sequence end matches TRBJ2-7 better. The CDR3 sequence is 14 residues long. The germline V gene encodes CDR1 SGHRS and CDR2 YFSETQ. CDR3 DNA sequence: TGCGCCAGCAGCAAAGACAGCTCCTACAATGAGCAGTACTTC. It specifies CASSKDSSYNEQYF.